This T cell receptor (beta chain) was profiled in a study of blood T cell repertoires in COVID-19. Overall study context: COVID-19 samples from acute and convalescent phases originated in the United States, Italy and Spain.

How the authors handled the data: Amplification of reference gene primers was used by the study to estimate nucleated cell counts. Some clones are missing from TCRdb's copy, which holds only in-frame ones; the method was immunoSEQ multiplex PCR. The V and J calls and clone size were taken over from that table, and D and trimming were inferred from the DNA. The sample carries about 300,000 clones, more than 70% recorded once. V was pared by 6 bases and J by 10 bases, with 11 bases of the junction left unmatched. CDR1 is MNHEY and CDR2 is SVGAGI in the germline V gene. The CDR3 is 14 amino acids. Seattle enrolled patients during active infection and tracked them longitudinally.

V and J are TRBV6-5 and TRBJ2-1, with 8 bases aligning to TRBD1. The sequencing sample was made of peripheral blood. This TCR came from a woman in her twenties or thirties with COVID-19, enrolled during active disease. The CDR3 sequence is CASSSGTGGREQFF. The CDR3 bases are TGTGCCAGCAGCTCCGGGACAGGTGGAAGGGAGCAGTTCTTC.